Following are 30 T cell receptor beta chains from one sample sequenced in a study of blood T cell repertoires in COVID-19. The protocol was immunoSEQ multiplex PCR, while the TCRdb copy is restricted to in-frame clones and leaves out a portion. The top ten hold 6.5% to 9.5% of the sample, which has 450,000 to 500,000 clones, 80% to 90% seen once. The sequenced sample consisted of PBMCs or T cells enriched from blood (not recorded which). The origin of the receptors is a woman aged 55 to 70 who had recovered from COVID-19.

As DNA, the CDR3 is TGTGCCAGCAGAGGACAGGGATTTGGGGAAGGAGAGACCCAGTACTTC. It codes for CASRGQGFGEGETQYF. The J gene is TRBJ2-5, the V gene TRBV28; 8 nucleotides agree with TRBD1. Germline loops: CDR1 MDHEN, CDR2 SYDVKM. Germline trimming cut 6 bases from V and 4 bases from J; bases unmatched to any gene: 13. This CDR3 spans 16 amino acids.

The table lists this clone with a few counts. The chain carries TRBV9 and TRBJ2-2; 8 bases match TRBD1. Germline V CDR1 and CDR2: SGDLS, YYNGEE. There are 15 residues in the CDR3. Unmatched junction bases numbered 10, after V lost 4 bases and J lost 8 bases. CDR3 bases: TGTGCCAGCAGCCCCAGGGACAGGTTAACGGGGGAGCTGTTTTTT. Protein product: CASSPRDRLTGELFF.

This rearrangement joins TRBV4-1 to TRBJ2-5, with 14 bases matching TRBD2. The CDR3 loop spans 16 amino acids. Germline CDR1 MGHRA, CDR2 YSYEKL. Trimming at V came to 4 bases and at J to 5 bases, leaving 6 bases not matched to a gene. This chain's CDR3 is CASSPTSGGARETQYF. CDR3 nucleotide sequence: TGCGCCAGCAGCCCGACTAGCGGGGGGGCCCGCGAGACCCAGTACTTC.

In DNA, the CDR3 is TGTGCCAGCAGCTTGTTCGCAGATGGCTACACCTTC. It specifies CASSLFADGYTF. The chain uses TRBV5-6 and TRBJ1-2; no firm D call. CDR3 length equals 12 residues. CDR1 and CDR2 (germline): SGHDT, YYEEEE. Trimming removed 1 base at V and 6 bases at J, with 7 bases between.

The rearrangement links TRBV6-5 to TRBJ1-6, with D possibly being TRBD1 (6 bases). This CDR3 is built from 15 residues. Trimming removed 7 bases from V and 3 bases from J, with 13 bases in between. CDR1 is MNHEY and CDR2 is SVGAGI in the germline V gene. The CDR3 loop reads CASKRDINYNSPLHF. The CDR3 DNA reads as TGTGCCAGCAAGCGGGACATAAACTATAATTCACCCCTCCACTTT.

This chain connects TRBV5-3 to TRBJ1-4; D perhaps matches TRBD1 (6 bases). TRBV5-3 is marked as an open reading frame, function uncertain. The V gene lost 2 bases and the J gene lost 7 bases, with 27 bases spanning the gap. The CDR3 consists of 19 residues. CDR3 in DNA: TGTGCCAGAAGCTTCAATCGCAGCGGTGGTCAGGGGTCGAGTGAAAAACTGTTTTTT. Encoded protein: CARSFNRSGGQGSSEKLFF.

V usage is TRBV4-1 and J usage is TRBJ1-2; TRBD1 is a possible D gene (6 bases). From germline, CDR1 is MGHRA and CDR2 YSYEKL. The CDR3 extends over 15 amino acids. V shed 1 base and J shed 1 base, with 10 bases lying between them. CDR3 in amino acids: CASSQGQENNYGYTF. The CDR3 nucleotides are TGCGCCAGCAGCCAAGGACAGGAGAATAACTATGGCTACACCTTC.

The CDR3 here is CASSYRAWGSLNTEAFF. DNA of the CDR3: TGTGCCAGCAGCTACAGGGCCTGGGGGTCATTGAACACTGAAGCTTTCTTT. The rearrangement joins TRBV5-6 to TRBJ1-1; a weak D match, TRBD1 (6 bases). This CDR3 is 17 amino acids long. With 3 bases removed from V and 0 bases from J, the gap between germline ends came to 18 bases. Germline CDR1 reads SGHDT; CDR2 reads YYEEEE.

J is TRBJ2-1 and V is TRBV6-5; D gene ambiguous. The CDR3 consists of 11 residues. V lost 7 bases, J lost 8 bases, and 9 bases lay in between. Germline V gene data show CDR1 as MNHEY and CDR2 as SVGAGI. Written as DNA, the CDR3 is TGTGCCAGCACCCTTGGAGATGAGCAGTTCTTC. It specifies CASTLGDEQFF.

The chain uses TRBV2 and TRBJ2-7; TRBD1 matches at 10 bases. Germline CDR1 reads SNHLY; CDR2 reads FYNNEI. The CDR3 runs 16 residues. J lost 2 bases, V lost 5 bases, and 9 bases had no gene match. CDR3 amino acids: CASSSTGTGATYEQYF. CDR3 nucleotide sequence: TGTGCCAGCAGTTCTACTGGGACAGGGGCAACCTACGAGCAGTACTTC.

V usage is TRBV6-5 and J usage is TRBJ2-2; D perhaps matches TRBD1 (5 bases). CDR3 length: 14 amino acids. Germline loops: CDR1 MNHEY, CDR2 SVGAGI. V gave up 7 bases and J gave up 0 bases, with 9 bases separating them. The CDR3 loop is CASKGRANTGELFF. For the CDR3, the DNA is TGTGCCAGCAAGGGCAGGGCGAACACCGGGGAGCTGTTTTTT.

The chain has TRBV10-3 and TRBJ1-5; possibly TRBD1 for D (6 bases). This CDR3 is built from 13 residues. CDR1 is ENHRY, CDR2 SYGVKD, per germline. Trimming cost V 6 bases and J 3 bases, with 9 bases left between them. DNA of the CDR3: TGTGCCATCAGACAGGGTATCAATCAGCCCCAGCATTTT. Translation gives CAIRQGINQPQHF.

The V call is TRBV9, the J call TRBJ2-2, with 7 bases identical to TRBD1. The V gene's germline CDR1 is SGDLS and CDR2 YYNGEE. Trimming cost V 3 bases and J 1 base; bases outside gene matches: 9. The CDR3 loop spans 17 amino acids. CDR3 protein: CASSAAMGQQNTGELFF. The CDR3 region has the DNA TGTGCCAGCAGCGCAGCAATGGGACAGCAGAACACCGGGGAGCTGTTTTTT.

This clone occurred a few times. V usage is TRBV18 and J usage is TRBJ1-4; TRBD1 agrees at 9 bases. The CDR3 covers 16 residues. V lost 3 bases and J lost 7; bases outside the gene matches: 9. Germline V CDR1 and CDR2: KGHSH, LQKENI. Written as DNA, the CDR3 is TGTGCCAGCTCACCGATGGGACAGGGCGGTTCTGAAAAACTGTTTTTT. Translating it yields CASSPMGQGGSEKLFF.

The chain's CDR3 is CASSQDTNYGYTF. The CDR3 nucleotides read TGTGCCAGCAGCCAGGATACTAACTATGGCTACACCTTC. The V call is TRBV6-5, the J call TRBJ1-2; D not certain. CDR1 is MNHEY and CDR2 is SVGAGI in the germline V gene. The germline V and J ends were trimmed by 6 bases and 0 bases, with 8 bases remaining between them. The CDR3 totals 13 residues.

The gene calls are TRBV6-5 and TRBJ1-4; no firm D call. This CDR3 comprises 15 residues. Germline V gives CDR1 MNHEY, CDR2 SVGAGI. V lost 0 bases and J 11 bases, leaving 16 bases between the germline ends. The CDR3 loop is CASSYSPNLIGKLFF. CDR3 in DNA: TGTGCCAGCAGTTACTCTCCAAACCTGATCGGGAAACTGTTTTTT.

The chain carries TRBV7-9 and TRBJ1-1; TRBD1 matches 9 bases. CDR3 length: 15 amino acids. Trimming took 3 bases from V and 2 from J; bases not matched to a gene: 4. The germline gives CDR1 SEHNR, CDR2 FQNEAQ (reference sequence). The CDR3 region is CASSLGGQGNTEAFF. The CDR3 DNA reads TGTGCCAGCAGCTTGGGGGGACAGGGAAACACTGAAGCTTTCTTT.

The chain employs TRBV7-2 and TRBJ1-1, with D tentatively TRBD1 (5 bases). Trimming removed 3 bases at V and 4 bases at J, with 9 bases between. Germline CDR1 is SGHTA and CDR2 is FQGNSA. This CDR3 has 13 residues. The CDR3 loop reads CASSLQGRTEAFF. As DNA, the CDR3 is TGTGCCAGCAGCTTGCAGGGTCGCACTGAAGCTTTCTTT.

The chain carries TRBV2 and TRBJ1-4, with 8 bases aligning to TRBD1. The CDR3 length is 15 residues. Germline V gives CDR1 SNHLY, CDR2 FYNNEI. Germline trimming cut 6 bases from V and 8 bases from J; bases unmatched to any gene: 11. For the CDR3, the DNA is TGTGCCAGCAGGGGATTGACAGGGGATGACGAAAAACTGTTTTTT. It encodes CASRGLTGDDEKLFF.

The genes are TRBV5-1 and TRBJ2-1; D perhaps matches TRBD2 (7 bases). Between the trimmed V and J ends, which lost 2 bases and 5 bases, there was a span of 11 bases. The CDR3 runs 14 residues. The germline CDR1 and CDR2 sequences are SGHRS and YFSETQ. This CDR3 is CASSLGGTNNEQFF. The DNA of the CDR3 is TGCGCCAGCAGCTTAGGGGGGACTAACAATGAGCAGTTCTTC.

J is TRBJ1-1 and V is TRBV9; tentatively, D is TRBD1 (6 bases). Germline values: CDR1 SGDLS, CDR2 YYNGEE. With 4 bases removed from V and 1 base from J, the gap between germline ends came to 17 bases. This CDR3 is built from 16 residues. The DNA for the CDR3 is TGTGCCAGCAGCAAAGGATTTACAGGGAGGAACACTGAAGCTTTCTTT. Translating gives CASSKGFTGRNTEAFF.

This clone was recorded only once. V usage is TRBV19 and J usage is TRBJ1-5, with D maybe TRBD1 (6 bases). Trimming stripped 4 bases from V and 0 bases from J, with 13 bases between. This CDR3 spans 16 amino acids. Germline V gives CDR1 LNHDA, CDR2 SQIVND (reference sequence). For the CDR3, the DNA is TGTGCCAGTAGTAGCTCCGGGACAACTAGCAATCAGCCCCAGCATTTT. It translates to CASSSSGTTSNQPQHF.

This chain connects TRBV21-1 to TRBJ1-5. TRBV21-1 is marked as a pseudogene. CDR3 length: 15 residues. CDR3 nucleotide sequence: TGTGCCAGCAGCAAAGGGACCCCGAGGGATCAGCCCCAGCATTTT. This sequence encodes CASSKGTPRDQPQHF.

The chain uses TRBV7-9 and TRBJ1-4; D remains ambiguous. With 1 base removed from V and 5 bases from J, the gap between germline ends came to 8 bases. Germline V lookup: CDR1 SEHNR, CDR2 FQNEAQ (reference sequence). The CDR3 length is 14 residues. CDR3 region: CASSLDRSNEKLFF. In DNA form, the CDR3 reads TGTGCCAGCAGCTTAGACAGATCCAATGAAAAACTGTTTTTT.

Written as DNA, the CDR3 is TGTGCCACCCCCAAAATATCGGACAGGGGGTTGGAGACCCAGTACTTC. It specifies CATPKISDRGLETQYF. The chain is built from TRBV2 and TRBJ2-5; TRBD1 matches at 10 bases. V was pared by 10 bases and J by 5 bases, with 16 bases of the junction left unmatched. The CDR3 totals 16 residues. CDR1 is SNHLY, CDR2 FYNNEI, per germline.

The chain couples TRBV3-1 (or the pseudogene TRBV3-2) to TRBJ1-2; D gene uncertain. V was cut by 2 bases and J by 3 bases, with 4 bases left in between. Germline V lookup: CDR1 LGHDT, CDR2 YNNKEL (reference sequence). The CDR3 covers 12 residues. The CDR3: CASSQTHYGYTF. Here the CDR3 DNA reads TGTGCCAGCAGCCAAACACACTATGGCTACACCTTC.

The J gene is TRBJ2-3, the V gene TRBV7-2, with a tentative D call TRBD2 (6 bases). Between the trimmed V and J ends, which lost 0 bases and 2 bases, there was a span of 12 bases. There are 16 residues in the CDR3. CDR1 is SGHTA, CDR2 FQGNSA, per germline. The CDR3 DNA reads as TGTGCCAGCAGCTTAGCGGGCCAGCGGGCCACAGATACGCAGTATTTT. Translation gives CASSLAGQRATDTQYF.

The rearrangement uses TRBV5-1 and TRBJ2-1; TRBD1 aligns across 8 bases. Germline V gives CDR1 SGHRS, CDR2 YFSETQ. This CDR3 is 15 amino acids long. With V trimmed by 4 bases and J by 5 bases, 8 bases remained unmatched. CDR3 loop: CASSARTGRDNEQFF. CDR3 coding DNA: TGCGCCAGCAGCGCGCGGACAGGGCGGGACAATGAGCAGTTCTTC.

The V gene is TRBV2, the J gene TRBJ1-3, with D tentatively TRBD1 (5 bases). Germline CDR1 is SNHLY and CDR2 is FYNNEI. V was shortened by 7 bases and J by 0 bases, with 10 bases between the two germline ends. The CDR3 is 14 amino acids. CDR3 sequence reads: CASKGLYSGNTIYF. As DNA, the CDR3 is TGTGCCAGCAAGGGACTTTACTCTGGAAACACCATATATTTT.

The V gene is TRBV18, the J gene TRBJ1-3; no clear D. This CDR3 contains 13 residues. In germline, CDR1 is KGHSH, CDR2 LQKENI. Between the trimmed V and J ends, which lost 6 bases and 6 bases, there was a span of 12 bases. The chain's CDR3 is CASSEGAANTIYF. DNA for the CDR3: TGTGCCAGCTCGGAGGGAGCGGCAAACACCATATATTTT.